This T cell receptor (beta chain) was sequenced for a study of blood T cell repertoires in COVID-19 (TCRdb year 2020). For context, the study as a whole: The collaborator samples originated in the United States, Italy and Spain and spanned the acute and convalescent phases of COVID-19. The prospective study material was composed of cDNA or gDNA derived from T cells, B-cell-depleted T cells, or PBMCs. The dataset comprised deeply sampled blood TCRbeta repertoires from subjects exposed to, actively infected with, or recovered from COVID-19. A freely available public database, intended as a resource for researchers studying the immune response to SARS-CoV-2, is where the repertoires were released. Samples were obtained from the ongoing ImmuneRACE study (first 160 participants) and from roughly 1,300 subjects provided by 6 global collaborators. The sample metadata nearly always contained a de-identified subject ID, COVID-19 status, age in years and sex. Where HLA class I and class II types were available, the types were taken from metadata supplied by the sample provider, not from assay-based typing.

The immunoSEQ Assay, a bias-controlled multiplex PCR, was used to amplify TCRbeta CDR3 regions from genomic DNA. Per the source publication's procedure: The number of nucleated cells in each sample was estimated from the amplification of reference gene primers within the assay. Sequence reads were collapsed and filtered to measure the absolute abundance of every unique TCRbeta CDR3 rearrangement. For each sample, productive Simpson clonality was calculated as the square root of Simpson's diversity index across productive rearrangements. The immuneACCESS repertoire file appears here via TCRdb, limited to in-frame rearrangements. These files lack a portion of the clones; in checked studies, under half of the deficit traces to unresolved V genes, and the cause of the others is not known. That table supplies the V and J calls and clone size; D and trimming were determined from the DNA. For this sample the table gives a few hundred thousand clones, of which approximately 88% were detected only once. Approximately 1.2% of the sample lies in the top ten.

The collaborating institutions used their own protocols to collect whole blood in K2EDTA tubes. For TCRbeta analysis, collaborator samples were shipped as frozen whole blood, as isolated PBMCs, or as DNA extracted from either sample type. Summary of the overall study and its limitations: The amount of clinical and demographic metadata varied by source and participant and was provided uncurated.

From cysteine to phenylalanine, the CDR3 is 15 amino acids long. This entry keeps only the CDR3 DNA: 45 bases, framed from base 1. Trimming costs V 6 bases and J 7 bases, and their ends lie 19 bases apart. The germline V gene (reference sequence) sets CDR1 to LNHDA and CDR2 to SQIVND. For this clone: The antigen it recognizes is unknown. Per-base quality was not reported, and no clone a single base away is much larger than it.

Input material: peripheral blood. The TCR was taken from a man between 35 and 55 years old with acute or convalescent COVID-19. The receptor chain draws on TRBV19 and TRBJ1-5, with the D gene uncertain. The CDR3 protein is CASRTFRGVGQPQHF. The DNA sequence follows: TGTGCCAGTAGAACCTTTCGGGGAGTAGGGCAGCCCCAGCATTTT.